This TCR beta chain was identified during a study of Graves' ophthalmopathy and Graves' hyperthyroidism. Researchers took RNA transcripts and amplified TCR beta CDR3 regions from them. Investigators did first-round RT-PCR with HTBI primers, then second-round multiplex PCR. TCRdb analysed the multiplex PCR reads with MiXCR anew, one entry per CDR3 protein. The data contain 650,000 to 900,000 distinct CDR3 sequences, 35% to 50% of them singletons. V was clipped by 9 bases and J by 4 bases, with 9 bases between them. The CDR3 consists of 12 residues. The germline V gene has CDR1 MGHDK and CDR2 SYGVNS. The sample comprised peripheral blood. This clonotype was sampled from an adult man with Graves' ophthalmopathy. V gene TRBV25-1 combines with J gene TRBJ2-2, with D uncertain. The CDR3 region is CARGVSTGELFF. DNA for the CDR3: TGTGCCAGGGGTGTTAGCACCGGGGAGCTGTTTTTT. The whole variable domain, filled in from reference TRBV25-1 and TRBJ2-2, reads EADIYQTPRYLVIGTGKKITLECSQTMGHDKMYWYQQDPGMELHLIHYSYGVNSTEKGDLSSESTVSRIRTEHFPLTLESARPSHTSQYLCARGVSTGELFFGEGSRLTVL.